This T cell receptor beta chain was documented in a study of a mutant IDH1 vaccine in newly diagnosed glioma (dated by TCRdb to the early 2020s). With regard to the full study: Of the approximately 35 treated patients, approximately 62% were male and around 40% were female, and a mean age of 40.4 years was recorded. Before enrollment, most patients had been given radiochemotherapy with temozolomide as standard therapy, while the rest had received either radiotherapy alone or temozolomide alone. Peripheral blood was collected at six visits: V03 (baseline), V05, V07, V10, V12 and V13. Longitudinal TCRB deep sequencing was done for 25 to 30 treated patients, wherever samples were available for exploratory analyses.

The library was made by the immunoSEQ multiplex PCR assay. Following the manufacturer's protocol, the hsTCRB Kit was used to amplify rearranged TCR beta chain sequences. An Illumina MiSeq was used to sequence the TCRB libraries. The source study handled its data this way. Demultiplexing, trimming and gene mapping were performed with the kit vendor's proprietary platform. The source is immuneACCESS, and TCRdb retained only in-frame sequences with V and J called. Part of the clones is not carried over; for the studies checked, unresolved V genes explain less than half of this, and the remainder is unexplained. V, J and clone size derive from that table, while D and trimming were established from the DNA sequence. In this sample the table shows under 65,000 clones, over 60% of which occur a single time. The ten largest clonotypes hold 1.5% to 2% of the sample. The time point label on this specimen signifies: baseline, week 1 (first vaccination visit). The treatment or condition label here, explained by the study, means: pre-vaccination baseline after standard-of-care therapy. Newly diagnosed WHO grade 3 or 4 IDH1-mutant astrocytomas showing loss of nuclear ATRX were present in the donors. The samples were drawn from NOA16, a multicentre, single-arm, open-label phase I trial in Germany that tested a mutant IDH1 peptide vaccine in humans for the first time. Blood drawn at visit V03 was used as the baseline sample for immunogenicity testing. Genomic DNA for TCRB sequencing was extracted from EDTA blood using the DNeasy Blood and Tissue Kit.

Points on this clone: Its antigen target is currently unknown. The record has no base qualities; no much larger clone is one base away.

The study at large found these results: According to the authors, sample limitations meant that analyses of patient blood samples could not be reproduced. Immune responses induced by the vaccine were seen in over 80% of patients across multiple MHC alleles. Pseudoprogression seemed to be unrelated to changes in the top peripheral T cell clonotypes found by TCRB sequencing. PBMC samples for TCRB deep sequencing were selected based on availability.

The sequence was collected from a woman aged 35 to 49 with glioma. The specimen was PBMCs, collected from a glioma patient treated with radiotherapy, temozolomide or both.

The sequenced DNA is TGCGCCAGCAGCCAAGATGCCCTCTACAATGAGCAGTTCTTC. Its coded protein is CASSQDALYNEQFF. The rearrangement combines TRBV4-1 with TRBJ2-1; there is no confident call for the D gene. Spanning cysteine to phenylalanine, the CDR3 consists of 14 amino acids. The sequence is cut down to CDR3 DNA, 42 bases in frame from base 1. Trimming at the junction amounts to 0 bases on V and 3 bases on J, and the germline ends lie 6 bases apart. CDR1 and CDR2 are read off the germline V gene as MGHRA and YSYEKL.